Listed here are 4 T cell receptor beta chains from one sample, sequenced in a study of blood T cell repertoires in COVID-19. The protocol was immunoSEQ multiplex PCR, while the TCRdb copy is restricted to in-frame clones and leaves out a portion. Here the sample spans more than 200,000 clones, approximately 80% being singletons. Sequencing used PBMCs or T cells enriched from blood (not recorded which). These receptor sequences come from a man aged 60 to 69 who had recovered from COVID-19.

This sequence joins TRBV5-1 and TRBJ1-2, with 8 bases aligning to TRBD1. The CDR3 extends over 14 amino acids. V lost 9 bases, J lost 2 bases, and 9 bases stayed unmatched. Germline V gene lookup returns CDR1 SGHRS and CDR2 YFSETQ. The CDR3: CATHPGGPNYGYTF. CDR3 sequence (DNA): TGCGCCACCCACCCAGGGGGCCCGAACTATGGCTACACCTTC. Drawing the rest from reference TRBV5-1 and TRBJ1-2, the complete variable domain is KAGVTQTPRYLIKTRGQQVTLSCSPISGHRSVSWYQQTPGQGLQFLFEYFSETQRNKGNFPGRFSGRQFSNSRSEMNVSTLELGDSALYLCATHPGGPNYGYTFGSGTRLTVV.

The V call is TRBV6-2 or TRBV6-3, the J call TRBJ1-1; a weak D match, TRBD1 (5 bases). CDR3 size: 13 residues. The V gene lost 6 bases and the J gene lost 0 bases, with 8 bases spanning the gap. In germline, CDR1 is MNHEY, CDR2 SVGEGT. CDR3 in amino acids: CASSSTVNTEAFF. The CDR3 DNA sequence: TGTGCCAGCAGCTCGACAGTGAACACTGAAGCTTTCTTT.

The chain carries TRBV5-4 and TRBJ1-1; 12 nucleotides match TRBD1. This CDR3 spans 18 amino acids. Trimming took 4 bases from V and 1 from J; bases not matched to a gene: 11. Germline V lookup: CDR1 SGHNT, CDR2 YYREEE (reference sequence). The CDR3 spells CASSPTRDRGPGNTEAFF. In DNA, the CDR3 is TGTGCCAGCAGCCCTACCCGGGACAGGGGGCCGGGGAACACTGAAGCTTTCTTT.

The rearrangement uses TRBV7-2 and TRBJ2-7; TRBD2 agrees at 9 bases. V shed 3 bases, J shed 2 bases, and the junction held 5 bases outside the gene matches. The CDR3 loop spans 15 amino acids. Germline CDR1 and CDR2: SGHTA and FQGNSA. CDR3 coding DNA: TGTGCCAGCAGCTTGACTAGCGGAAATACCTACGAGCAGTACTTC. This translates into CASSLTSGNTYEQYF.